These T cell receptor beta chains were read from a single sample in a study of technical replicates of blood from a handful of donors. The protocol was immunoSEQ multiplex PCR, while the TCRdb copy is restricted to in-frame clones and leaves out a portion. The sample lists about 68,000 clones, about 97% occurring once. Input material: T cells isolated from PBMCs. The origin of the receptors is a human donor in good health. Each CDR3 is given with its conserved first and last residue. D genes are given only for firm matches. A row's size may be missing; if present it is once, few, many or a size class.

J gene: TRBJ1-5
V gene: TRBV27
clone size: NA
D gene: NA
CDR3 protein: CASSPQVNSNQPQHF
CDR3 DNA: TGTGCCAGCAGTCCTCAGGTAAATAGCAATCAGCCCCAGCATTTT

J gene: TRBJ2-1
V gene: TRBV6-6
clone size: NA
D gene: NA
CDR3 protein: CASSDSSSYNEQFF
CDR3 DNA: TGTGCCAGCAGCGACTCTAGCTCCTACAATGAGCAGTTCTTC

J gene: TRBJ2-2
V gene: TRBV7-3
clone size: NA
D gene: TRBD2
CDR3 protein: CASSLVAGGNTGELFF
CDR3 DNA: TGTGCCAGCAGCTTAGTAGCGGGAGGGAACACCGGGGAGCTGTTTTTT

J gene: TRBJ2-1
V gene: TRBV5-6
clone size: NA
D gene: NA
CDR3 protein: CASSYLAGRSYNEQFF
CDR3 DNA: TGTGCCAGCAGCTACCTGGCGGGACGCTCCTACAATGAGCAGTTCTTC

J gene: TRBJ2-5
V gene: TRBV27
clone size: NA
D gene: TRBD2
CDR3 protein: CASSFRLAGGGRETQYF
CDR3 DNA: TGTGCCAGCAGTTTTCGACTAGCGGGAGGGGGAAGGGAGACCCAGTACTTC

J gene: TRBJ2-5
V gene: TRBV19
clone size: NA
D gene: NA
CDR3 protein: CASSIGAGPKNQETQYF
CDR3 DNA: TGTGCCAGTAGTATAGGGGCGGGCCCTAAAAACCAAGAGACCCAGTACTTC

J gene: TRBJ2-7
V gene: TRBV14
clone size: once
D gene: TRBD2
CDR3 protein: CASSRPGLAGFYEQYF
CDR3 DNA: TGTGCCAGCAGCCGCCCGGGACTAGCGGGATTCTACGAGCAGTACTTC

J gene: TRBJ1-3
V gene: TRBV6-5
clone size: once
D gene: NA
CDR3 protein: CASISSGNTIYF
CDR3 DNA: TGTGCCAGCATCAGCTCTGGAAACACCATATATTTT

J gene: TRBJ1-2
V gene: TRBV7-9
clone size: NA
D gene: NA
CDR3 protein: CASSQSGDGYTF
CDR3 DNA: TGTGCCAGCAGCCAATCGGGGGATGGCTACACCTTC

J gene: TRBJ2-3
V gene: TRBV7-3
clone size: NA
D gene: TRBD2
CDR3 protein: CASSFNSGSTTDTQYF
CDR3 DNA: TGTGCCAGCAGCTTCAATAGCGGGAGTACCACAGATACGCAGTATTTT

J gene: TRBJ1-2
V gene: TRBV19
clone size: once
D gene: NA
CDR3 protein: CASSNWIGASYGYTF
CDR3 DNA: TGTGCCAGTAGTAATTGGATAGGGGCTTCCTATGGCTACACCTTC

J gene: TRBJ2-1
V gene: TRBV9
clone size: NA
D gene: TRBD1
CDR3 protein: CASSVAGTGSYNEQFF
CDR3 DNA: TGTGCCAGCAGCGTAGCCGGGACAGGATCTTACAATGAGCAGTTCTTC

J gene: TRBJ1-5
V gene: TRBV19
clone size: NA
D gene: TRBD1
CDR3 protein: CASSLGQGAGAQHF
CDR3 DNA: TGTGCCAGTAGCCTTGGACAGGGGGCGGGTGCCCAGCATTTT

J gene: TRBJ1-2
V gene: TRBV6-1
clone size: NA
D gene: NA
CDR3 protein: CASSERNYGYTF
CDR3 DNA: TGTGCCAGCAGTGAACGGAACTATGGCTACACCTTC

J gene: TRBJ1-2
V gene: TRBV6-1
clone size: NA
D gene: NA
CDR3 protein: CASRREGSDYGYTF
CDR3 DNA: TGTGCCAGCAGGAGAGAGGGCAGTGACTATGGCTACACCTTC

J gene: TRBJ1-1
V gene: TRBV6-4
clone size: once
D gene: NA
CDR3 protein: CASSDSVGAGRNTEAFF
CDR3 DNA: TGTGCCAGCAGTGACAGTGTGGGGGCTGGAAGGAACACTGAAGCTTTCTTT

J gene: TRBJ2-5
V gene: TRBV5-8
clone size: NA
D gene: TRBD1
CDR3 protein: CASSLGGQGKETQYF
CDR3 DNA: TGTGCCAGCAGCTTAGGTGGACAGGGAAAAGAGACCCAGTACTTC

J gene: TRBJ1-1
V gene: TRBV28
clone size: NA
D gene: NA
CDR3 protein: CASRFQGFVAEAFF
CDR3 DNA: TGTGCCAGCAGGTTCCAGGGGTTCGTCGCTGAAGCTTTCTTT

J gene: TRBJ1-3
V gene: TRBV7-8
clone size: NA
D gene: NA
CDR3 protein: CASSLRWWQEGDSGNTIYF
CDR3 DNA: TGTGCCAGCAGCTTGCGGTGGTGGCAGGAAGGGGACTCTGGAAACACCATATATTTT

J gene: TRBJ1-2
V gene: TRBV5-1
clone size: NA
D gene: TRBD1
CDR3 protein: CASSHRTGGRDYGYTF
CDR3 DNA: TGCGCCAGCAGCCATAGGACAGGGGGCCGTGACTATGGCTACACCTTC

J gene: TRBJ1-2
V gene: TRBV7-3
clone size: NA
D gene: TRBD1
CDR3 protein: CASSFAPGQGYGYTF
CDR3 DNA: TGTGCCAGCAGCTTTGCCCCGGGACAGGGGTACGGCTACACCTTC

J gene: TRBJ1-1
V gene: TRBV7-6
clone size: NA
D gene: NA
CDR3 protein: CASSLNPSTEAFF
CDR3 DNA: TGTGCCAGCAGCTTAAATCCCTCTACTGAAGCTTTCTTT

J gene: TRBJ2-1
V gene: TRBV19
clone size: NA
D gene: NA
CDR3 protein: CASSMARYNEQFF
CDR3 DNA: TGTGCCAGTAGTATGGCCCGCTACAATGAGCAGTTCTTC

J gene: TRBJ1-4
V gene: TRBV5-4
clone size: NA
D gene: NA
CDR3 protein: CASSLDGLNEKLFF
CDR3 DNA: TGTGCCAGCAGCTTGGACGGACTAAATGAAAAACTGTTTTTT

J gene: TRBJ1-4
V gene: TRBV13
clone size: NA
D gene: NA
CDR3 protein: CASKQSLATNEKLFF
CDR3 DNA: TGTGCCAGCAAACAGTCCCTTGCAACTAATGAAAAACTGTTTTTT

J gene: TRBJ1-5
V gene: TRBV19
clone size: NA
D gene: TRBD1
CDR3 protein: CASRGTGGVGNQPQHF
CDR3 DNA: TGTGCCAGTAGAGGGACAGGGGGCGTTGGCAATCAGCCCCAGCATTTT

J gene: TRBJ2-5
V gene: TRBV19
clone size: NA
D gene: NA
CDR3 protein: CASGIQETQYF
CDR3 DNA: TGTGCCTCAGGGATCCAAGAGACCCAGTACTTC

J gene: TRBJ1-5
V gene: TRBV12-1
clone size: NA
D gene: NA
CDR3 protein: CASKKGAYGQPQHF
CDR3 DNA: TGTGCCAGCAAAAAGGGGGCGTACGGTCAGCCCCAGCATTTT

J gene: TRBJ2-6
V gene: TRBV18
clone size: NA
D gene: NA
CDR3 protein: CASSPDSGGANVLTF
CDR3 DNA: TGTGCCAGCTCACCGGACAGTGGTGGGGCCAACGTCCTGACTTTC

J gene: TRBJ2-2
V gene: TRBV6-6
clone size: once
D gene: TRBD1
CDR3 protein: CASSRTGFDTGELFF
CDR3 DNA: TGTGCCAGCAGCCGGACAGGTTTTGACACCGGGGAGCTGTTTTTT

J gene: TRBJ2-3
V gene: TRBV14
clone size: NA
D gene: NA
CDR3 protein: CASSRGVSTDTQYF
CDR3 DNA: TGTGCCAGCAGCCGAGGAGTCAGCACAGATACGCAGTATTTT

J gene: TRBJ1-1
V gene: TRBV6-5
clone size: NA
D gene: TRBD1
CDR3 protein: CASSTYGTEARVAFF
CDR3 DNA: TGTGCCAGCAGTACATACGGGACAGAGGCCCGAGTAGCTTTCTTT

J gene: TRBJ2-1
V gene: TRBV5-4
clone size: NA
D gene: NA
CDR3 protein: CASSVLGQNEQFF
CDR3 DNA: TGTGCCAGCAGCGTATTGGGGCAAAATGAGCAGTTCTTC

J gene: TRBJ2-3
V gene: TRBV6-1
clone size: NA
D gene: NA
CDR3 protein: CASRAFTTDTQYF
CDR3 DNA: TGTGCCAGCAGAGCCTTTACTACGGATACGCAGTATTTT

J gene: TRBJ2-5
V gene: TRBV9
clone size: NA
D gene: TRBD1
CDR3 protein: CASSVGSGGPLETQYF
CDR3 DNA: TGTGCCAGCAGCGTAGGGTCAGGGGGACCCTTAGAGACCCAGTACTTC